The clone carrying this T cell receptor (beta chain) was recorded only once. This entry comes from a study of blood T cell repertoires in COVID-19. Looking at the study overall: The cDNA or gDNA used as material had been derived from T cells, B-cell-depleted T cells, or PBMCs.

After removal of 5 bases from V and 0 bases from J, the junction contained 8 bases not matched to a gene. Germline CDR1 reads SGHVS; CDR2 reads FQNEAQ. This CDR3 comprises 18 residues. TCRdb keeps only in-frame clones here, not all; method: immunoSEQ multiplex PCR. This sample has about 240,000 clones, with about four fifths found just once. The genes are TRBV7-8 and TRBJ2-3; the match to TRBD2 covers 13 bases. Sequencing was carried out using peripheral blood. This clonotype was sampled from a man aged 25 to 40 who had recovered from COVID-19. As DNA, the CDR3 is TGTGCCAGCAGCCCAGGACTAGCGGGGGCTCTTAGCACAGATACGCAGTATTTT. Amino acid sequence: CASSPGLAGALSTDTQYF.